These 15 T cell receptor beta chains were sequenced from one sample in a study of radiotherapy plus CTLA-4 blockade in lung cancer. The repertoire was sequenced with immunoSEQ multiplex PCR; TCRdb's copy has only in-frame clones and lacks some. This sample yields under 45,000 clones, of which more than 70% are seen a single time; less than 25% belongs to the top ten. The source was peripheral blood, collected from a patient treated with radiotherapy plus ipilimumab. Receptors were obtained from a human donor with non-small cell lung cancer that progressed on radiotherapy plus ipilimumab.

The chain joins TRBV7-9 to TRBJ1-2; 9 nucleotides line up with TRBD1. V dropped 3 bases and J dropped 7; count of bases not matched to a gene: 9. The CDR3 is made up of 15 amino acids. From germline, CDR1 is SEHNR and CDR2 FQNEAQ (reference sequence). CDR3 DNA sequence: TGTGCCAGCAGCTTTATGGGACAGGGATGGTCTGGCTACACCTTC. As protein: CASSFMGQGWSGYTF.

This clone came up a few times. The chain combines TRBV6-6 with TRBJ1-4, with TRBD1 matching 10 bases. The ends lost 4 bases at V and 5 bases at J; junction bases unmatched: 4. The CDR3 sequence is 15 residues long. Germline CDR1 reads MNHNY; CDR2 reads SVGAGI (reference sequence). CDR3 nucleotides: TGTGCCAGCAGTTCCGCGACAGGGGGCAATGAAAAACTGTTTTTT. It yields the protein CASSSATGGNEKLFF.

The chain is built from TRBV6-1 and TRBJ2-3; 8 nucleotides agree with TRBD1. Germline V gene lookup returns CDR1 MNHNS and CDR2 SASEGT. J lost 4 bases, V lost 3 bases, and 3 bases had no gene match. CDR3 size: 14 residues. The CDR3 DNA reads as TGTGCCAGCAGTGACAGGGGGCAGTCAGATACGCAGTATTTT. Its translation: CASSDRGQSDTQYF.

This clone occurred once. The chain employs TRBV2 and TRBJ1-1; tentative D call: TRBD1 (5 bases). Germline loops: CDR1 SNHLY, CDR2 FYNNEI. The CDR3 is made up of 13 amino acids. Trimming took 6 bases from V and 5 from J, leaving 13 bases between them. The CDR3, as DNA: TGTGCCAGCAGCCGGGGGAGGGAGACTGAAGCTTTCTTT. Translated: CASSRGRETEAFF.

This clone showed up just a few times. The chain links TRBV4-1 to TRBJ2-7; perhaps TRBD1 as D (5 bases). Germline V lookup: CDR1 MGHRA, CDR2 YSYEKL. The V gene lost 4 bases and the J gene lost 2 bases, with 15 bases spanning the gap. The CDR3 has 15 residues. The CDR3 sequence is CASSLLLTVTYEQYF. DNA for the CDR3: TGCGCCAGCAGCCTCCTCTTGACAGTGACCTACGAGCAGTACTTC.

The CDR3 DNA follows: TGTGCCAGCAGCCAACGGGGAACCGGGGAGCTGTTTTTT. This gives the protein CASSQRGTGELFF. The rearrangement uses TRBV11-3 and TRBJ2-2; weak D call: TRBD2 (5 bases). Germline V gives CDR1 SGHNT, CDR2 YENEEA. V was trimmed by 5 bases and J by 5 bases, leaving 9 bases between them. The CDR3 has 13 residues.

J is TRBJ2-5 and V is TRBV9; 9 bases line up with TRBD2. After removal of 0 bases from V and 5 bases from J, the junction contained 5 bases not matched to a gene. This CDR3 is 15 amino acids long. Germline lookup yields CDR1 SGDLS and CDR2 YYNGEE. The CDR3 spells CASSVVSLAGETQYF. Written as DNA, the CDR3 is TGTGCCAGCAGCGTAGTATCCCTAGCGGGGGAGACCCAGTACTTC.

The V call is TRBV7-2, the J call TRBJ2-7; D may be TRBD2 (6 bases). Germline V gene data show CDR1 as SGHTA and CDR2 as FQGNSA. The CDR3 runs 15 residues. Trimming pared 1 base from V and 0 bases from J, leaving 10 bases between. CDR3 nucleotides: TGTGCCAGCAGCTTAGGGCGGGGCAGCTCCTACGAGCAGTACTTC. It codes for CASSLGRGSSYEQYF.

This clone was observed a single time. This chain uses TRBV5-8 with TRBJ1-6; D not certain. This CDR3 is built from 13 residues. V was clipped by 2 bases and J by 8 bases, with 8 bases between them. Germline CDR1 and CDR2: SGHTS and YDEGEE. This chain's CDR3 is CASSLQSYSPLHF. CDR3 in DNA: TGTGCCAGCAGCTTACAGTCCTATTCACCCCTCCACTTT. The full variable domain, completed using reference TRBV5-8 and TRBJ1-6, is EAGVTQSPTHLIKTRGQQATLRCSPISGHTSVYWYQQALGLGLQFLLWYDEGEERNRGNFPPRFSGRQFPNYSSELNVNALELEDSALYLCASSLQSYSPLHFGNGTRLTVT.

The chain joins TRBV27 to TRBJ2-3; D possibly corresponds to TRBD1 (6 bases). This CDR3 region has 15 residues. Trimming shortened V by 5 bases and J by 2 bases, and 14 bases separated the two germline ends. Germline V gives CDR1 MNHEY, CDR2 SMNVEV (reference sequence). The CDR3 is CASSPRTAATDTQYF. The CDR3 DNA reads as TGTGCCAGCAGTCCCCGGACAGCAGCCACAGATACGCAGTATTTT.

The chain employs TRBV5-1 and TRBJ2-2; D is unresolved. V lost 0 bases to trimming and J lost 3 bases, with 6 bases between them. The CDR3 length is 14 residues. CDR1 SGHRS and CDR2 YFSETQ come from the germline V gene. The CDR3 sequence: CASSLATYTGELFF. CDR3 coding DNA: TGCGCCAGCAGCTTGGCTACTTACACCGGGGAGCTGTTTTTT.

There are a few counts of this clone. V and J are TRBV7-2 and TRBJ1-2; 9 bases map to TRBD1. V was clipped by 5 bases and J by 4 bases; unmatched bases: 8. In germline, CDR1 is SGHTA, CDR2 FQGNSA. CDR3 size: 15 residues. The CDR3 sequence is CASSPRTGASYGYTF. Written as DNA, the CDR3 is TGTGCCAGCAGCCCCCGGACAGGGGCAAGCTATGGCTACACCTTC.

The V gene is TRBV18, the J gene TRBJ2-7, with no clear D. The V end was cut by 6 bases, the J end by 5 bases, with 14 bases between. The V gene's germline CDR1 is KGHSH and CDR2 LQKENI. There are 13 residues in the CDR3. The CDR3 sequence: CASSAELLDEQYF. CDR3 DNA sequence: TGTGCCAGCTCCGCCGAGCTCCTCGACGAGCAGTACTTC.

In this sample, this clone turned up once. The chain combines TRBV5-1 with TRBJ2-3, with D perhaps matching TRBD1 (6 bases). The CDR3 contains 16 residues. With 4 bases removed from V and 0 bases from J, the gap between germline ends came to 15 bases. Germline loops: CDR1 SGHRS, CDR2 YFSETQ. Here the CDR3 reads CASSLRDTGSTDTQYF. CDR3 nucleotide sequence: TGCGCCAGCAGCCTAAGGGACACCGGGAGCACAGATACGCAGTATTTT.

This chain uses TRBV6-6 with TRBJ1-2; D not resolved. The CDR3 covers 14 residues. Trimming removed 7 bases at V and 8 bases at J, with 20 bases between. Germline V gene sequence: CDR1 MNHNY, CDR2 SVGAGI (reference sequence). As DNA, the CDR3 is TGTGCCAGCAATCACTGGACTTCCAAGGACGGCTACACCTTC. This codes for CASNHWTSKDGYTF.